The present entry profiles one TCR beta chain with its context. The specificity of this receptor is unknown. One base away there is no much larger clone; base qualities are not given. This sample was taken from a study of cytomegalovirus exposure and HLA in healthy donors (TCRdb year 2017). A note on the overall study: According to an earlier analysis of 587 of the donors, some 180 million T cells yielded roughly 100 million unique TCR beta sequences and 250 to 350 Gb of sequence data. An earlier analysis of 587 of the donors used high-throughput TCR beta sequencing to judge whether each TCR beta V gene segment behaved as functional or pseudogenic. All discovery cohort repertoires had been generated using a single sequencing platform. The later analysis used no new phenotypic data to find candidate immune exposures, relying instead on TCR beta sequences and their occurrence across donors. Genome-wide SNP genotypes for about 60% of the roughly 670 donors were used in a later genetic analysis, which treated that subset as a discovery cohort. An early release covering around 630 HLA-typed donors comprised approximately 300 gigabases of sequencing data and 85 million or so unique TCR sequences. The genetic ancestry cluster associated with self-reported Caucasian donors included 81% of the 398 genotyped donors. Donor age, sex, ethnicity and CMV serostatus were collected together with the repertoire data. Along with the roughly 700-subject first cohort, a separate validation cohort of 120 different subjects was used. A handful of DR-DQ haplotypes were treated as single units for association and clustering because of strong linkage in the cohort. To predict cytomegalovirus infection status, the study brought together high-throughput TCR immunosequencing, statistical association of individual TCRs with disease status, and machine learning. The study used immunosequencing to profile the T cell repertoires of several hundred subjects and linked those repertoires to cytomegalovirus serostatus. Typing coverage varied by locus: roughly 620-640 donors for A, B, C, DRB1 and DQB1; more than 500 for DQA1; over 600 for DPA1; approximately 490 for DPB1. In a later analysis, previously published TCR beta repertoires from 666 donors were re-analyzed and high-resolution HLA genotyping was added so that TCR occurrence patterns could be studied. HLA typing included class I and class II loci at four-digit resolution. The aim of the study was to test whether cataloging public T cell receptors could identify signatures of past pathogen exposure. On average, roughly 250,000 unique TCR beta nucleotide sequences were sequenced per donor among several hundred genotyped donors of the cohort, with roughly 18% of those sequences being non-productive. On the study overall, not on this receptor specifically: In a later analysis, several top co-occurrence clusters were reported to appear linked to parvovirus B19, influenza, CMV and Epstein-Barr virus. For the cohort, immune exposure information was limited to CMV serostatus. In a later analysis, TCR association rates were found to vary across HLA loci, with the most associated TCRs seen for DRB1 alleles and the fewest for HLA-C alleles. A group of highly shared sequence variants was considered likely to be a technical artifact of the sequencing pipeline. A further reported finding was that TCR beta sequences accurately predicted the HLA-A and HLA-B alleles for most subjects in the first cohort. An earlier analysis of approximately 530 of the donors showed that most TCR beta V segments appeared in productive rearrangements either about 87% or about 30% of the time, which broadly matched IMGT annotations. Linkage disequilibrium might explain the correlated functional status among segregating V segments, but an unknown experimental factor could not be excluded. In both the original and validation cohorts, the classifier was reported to diagnose cytomegalovirus status with high specificity and sensitivity. Strong co-occurrence of HLA alleles, especially DR and DQ, made assigning TCR associations to individual alleles difficult. Compared with equally common non-associated chains, HLA-associated TCR beta chains in a later analysis were more clonally expanded and had lower generation probabilities. The authors suggested that the approach could potentially be extended to other disease states and immunological phenotypes. While some public TCRs were present in many individuals, most TCR sequences turned up only very rarely across donors. A total of 164 TCR beta chains were listed by the study as associated with cytomegalovirus. Some IMGT-functional V segments, including TRBV6-2 and TRBV6-3, could not be distinguished by the 87-base-pair reads and were therefore excluded. Only TCR beta chains were sequenced in this cohort, and the absence of alpha or paired-chain data limited detectable features. A few of the identified cytomegalovirus-associated TCR beta chains were confirmed in vitro to be specific for cytomegalovirus antigens. Specific HLA alleles were associated with 16,951 TCR beta sequences at a false discovery rate of 0.05 in a later analysis. In a later analysis, most CMV-associated TCR beta chains were found to appear HLA-restricted, with HLA associations seemingly driven largely by CMV exposure. A later genetic analysis reported fewer N-insertions in productive TCRs among donors in an Asian-associated ancestry cluster than the approximately 700-donor mean. The earlier analysis of approximately 540 of the donors excluded 15 to 20 rarely observed V segments, including chromosome 9 orphons, because counts were too low. The presence/absence analyses assumed that sequencing depth was roughly uniform across donors, and that assumption may not be true. Because HLA typing was missing for some donors at each locus, association tests included only the typed subset. A later genetic analysis associated a missense DCLRE1C variant with V-gene and J-gene trimming of TCR beta chains, and an independent cohort replicated the association.

Trimming takes 4 bases off V and 1 base off J; junction bases not matched to a gene: 10. CDR1 SGHVS and CDR2 FQNEAQ are derived from the germline V gene. The CDR3 spans 17 residues, from the cysteine through the phenylalanine. Only the CDR3 region is kept as DNA, spanning 51 bases read in frame from base 1. The method behind the library was the immunoSEQ multiplex PCR assay. A mixture of 60 forward primers for TCR Vbeta segments and 13 reverse primers for TCR Jbeta segments was used in the multiplex PCR. The CDR3 region of rearranged TCR beta genes was amplified from genomic DNA by a multiplex PCR assay. Amplified TCR beta libraries were sequenced as 87-base-pair reads on the Illumina HiSeq System. In the source study's methods: A later analysis tallied around 80 million unique TCR beta chains across the 666 repertoires, and about 10 million of those chains were shared by two or more donors. To remove PCR and sequencing errors, raw reads were error-corrected and collapsed into unique sequences using a nearest-neighbor algorithm that merged closely related sequences. CDR3 sequences were aligned to IMGT reference sequences to assign V, D and J gene segments. Each retained sequence needed at least a six-nucleotide match to both a V gene segment and a J gene segment. Rearrangements were classified as productive when the CDR3 lacked stop codons and remained in frame with V and J, and all other rearrangements were classified as non-productive. CDR3 was defined according to IMGT convention as the region running from the second conserved V-encoded cysteine to the conserved J-encoded phenylalanine. The earlier analysis of about 610 of the donors excluded any sequence lacking an unambiguous match to a single V gene segment. In an earlier analysis of 587 of the donors, a V segment was called functional when productive rearrangements were above 56.7%, and segregating when the standard deviation between donors exceeded 5%. A statistical classification framework was developed to diagnose cytomegalovirus status using the catalog of TCR beta chain sequences. In a later analysis, V and J genes were assigned by comparing TCR nucleotide sequences against IMGT/GENE-DB human TR gene sequences. In a later analysis, CDR3 sequences and most-parsimonious VDJ recombination scenarios were assigned using the TCRdist pipeline. In a later analysis, each TCR beta chain was defined by its CDR3 amino acid sequence together with its V-gene family, and reads without a unique V-gene family were excluded. A later analysis removed 450 to 600 highly shared, low-generation-probability nucleotide sequences to deal with suspected cross-contamination and a sequencing artifact. In a later analysis, a clonal expansion index for each public chain was calculated from normalized within-repertoire ranks of inferred template counts. A later analysis computed generation probabilities with a VDJ recombination model fitted to out-of-frame rearrangements, and checked the results against IGoR. In a later analysis, hypergeometric tests were used to score TCR-TCR, TCR-HLA and TCR-CMV co-occurrence, with a repertoire-size bias correction applied to TCR pairs. In a later analysis, false discovery rates were estimated by permuting HLA or CMV assignments 20 times. A later analysis grouped co-occurring TCRs with DBSCAN, adding TCRdist sequence similarity when clustering within HLA-allele-positive subsets. For co-occurrence clustering, repertoires with fewer than 30,000 or more than 120,000 public chains were excluded, along with roughly 5 repertoires with anomalous nucleotide sharing. As stored in TCRdb, this immuneACCESS dataset retains in-frame rearrangements with V and J assigned. A fraction of the clones does not appear; measured against another copy, unresolved V genes explain less than half of the discrepancy, and the remainder lacks a known reason. That table supplies the V and J calls and clone size; D and trimming were determined from the DNA. This sample has under 150,000 clones in its table, and 70% to 85% of those were observed once. Around 2.6% of the sample is taken by the ten largest.

The cohort consisted of more than 650 healthy bone marrow donors. At the time of sampling, every cohort member was nominally healthy, though immune exposures that went unrecorded were likely present. The donor was CMV seronegative and belonged to the group of 350 to 400 seronegative cohort members. A peripheral blood sample was collected from each donor, and TCR beta sequencing was performed on peripheral blood mononuclear cells. Genomic DNA extraction from the blood cell samples was performed with the Qiagen DNeasy Blood Extraction Kit. The sequenced sample consisted of PBMCs. This chain joins TRBV7-8 to TRBJ1-1, with 9 junctional bases fitting TRBD1. This clonotype was sampled from a woman under 30 in good health and CMV-seronegative. The CDR3 in this case is CASSSSPGQGRNTEAFF. In nucleotide form, the sequence is TGTGCCAGCAGCTCGTCTCCGGGACAGGGAAGGAACACTGAAGCTTTCTTT.